Listed below are T cell receptor beta chains from one sample, sequenced in a study of identical twins. TCRdb analysed the 5' RACE reads with MiXCR anew, one entry per CDR3 protein. The table has 1.5 million to 2 million distinct CDR3 sequences, around 29% seen once. The sequenced material came from cord blood. All receptors derive from a newborn girl in good health. Each CDR3 is given with its conserved first and last residue. The order of the fields is D gene, J gene, V gene, CDR3 length, clone size, CDR3 DNA, CDR3 protein. D genes are given only for firm matches. Clone size is given for some rows only: seen once, a few or many times, or a class if the clone is expanded.

d_gene: -; j_gene: TRBJ2-7; v_gene: TRBV12-3/TRBV12-4; len: 14; abundance: few; CDR3nt: TGTGCCAGCAGTTTGACTAGTCAGGGCTACGAGCAGTACTTC; CDR3aa: CASSLTSQGYEQYF
d_gene: -; j_gene: TRBJ2-4; v_gene: TRBV7-2; len: 16; abundance: many; CDR3nt: TGTGCCAGCAGCTTAGCGCCTGGACAGTTCCAAAACATTCAGTACTTC; CDR3aa: CASSLAPGQFQNIQYF
d_gene: -; j_gene: TRBJ2-7; v_gene: TRBV20-1; len: 12; abundance: many; CDR3nt: TGCAGTGCTAGAGAACCAGTCTCCGAGCAGTACTTC; CDR3aa: CSAREPVSEQYF
d_gene: -; j_gene: TRBJ1-2; v_gene: TRBV25-1; len: 18; abundance: -; CDR3nt: TGTGCCAGCAGTGGGCCCAAACCATTAACAGGGCCTAACTATGGCTACACCTTC; CDR3aa: CASSGPKPLTGPNYGYTF
d_gene: TRBD2; j_gene: TRBJ2-3; v_gene: TRBV7-2; len: 16; abundance: many; CDR3nt: TGTGCCAGCAGCTTTTCACCGACTAGCGGGAGAGATACGCAGTATTTT; CDR3aa: CASSFSPTSGRDTQYF
d_gene: TRBD2; j_gene: TRBJ2-1; v_gene: TRBV28; len: 15; abundance: -; CDR3nt: TGTGCCAGCAGTTCCCCGGGACTAGTGGGAAATGAGCAGTTCTTC; CDR3aa: CASSSPGLVGNEQFF
d_gene: TRBD2; j_gene: TRBJ2-1; v_gene: TRBV11-2; len: 14; abundance: -; CDR3nt: TGTGTCAGCAGCGCTGGACTAGCGGGGGTTGAGCAGTTCTTC; CDR3aa: CVSSAGLAGVEQFF
d_gene: -; j_gene: TRBJ2-7; v_gene: TRBV6-2/TRBV6-3; len: 13; abundance: few; CDR3nt: TGTGCCAGCAGTTACAGAAACTCCTACGAGCAGTACTTC; CDR3aa: CASSYRNSYEQYF
d_gene: -; j_gene: TRBJ2-7; v_gene: TRBV5-1; len: 12; abundance: -; CDR3nt: TGCGCCAGCAGGGCGACAACCTACGAGCAGTACTTC; CDR3aa: CASRATTYEQYF
d_gene: TRBD1; j_gene: TRBJ1-1; v_gene: TRBV12-3/TRBV12-4; len: 14; abundance: few; CDR3nt: TGTGCCAGCACCGGGACAGGGAGGAACACTGAAGCTTTCTTT; CDR3aa: CASTGTGRNTEAFF
d_gene: TRBD2; j_gene: TRBJ2-1; v_gene: TRBV4-1; len: 17; abundance: few; CDR3nt: TGCGCCAGCAGCCAAGGTTCTAGCGGGAGGTTTTACAATGAGCAGTTCTTC; CDR3aa: CASSQGSSGRFYNEQFF
d_gene: -; j_gene: TRBJ2-4; v_gene: TRBV6-2/TRBV6-3; len: 15; abundance: -; CDR3nt: TGTGCCAGCAGTCAAGCCGGCTGGGCCAAAAACATTCAGTACTTC; CDR3aa: CASSQAGWAKNIQYF
d_gene: TRBD1; j_gene: TRBJ2-7; v_gene: TRBV10-3; len: 15; abundance: -; CDR3nt: TGTGCCATCAGTACCGGGACAGGGCCCCTATACGAGCAGTACTTC; CDR3aa: CAISTGTGPLYEQYF
d_gene: -; j_gene: TRBJ2-1; v_gene: TRBV20-1; len: 15; abundance: -; CDR3nt: TGCAGTGCTAGAGAGGTCATTAGCTCCTACAATGAGCAGTTCTTC; CDR3aa: CSAREVISSYNEQFF
d_gene: -; j_gene: TRBJ1-5; v_gene: TRBV5-5; len: 14; abundance: -; CDR3nt: TGTGCCAGCAGCTTGATCCCGGGGACTCAGCCCCAGCATTTT; CDR3aa: CASSLIPGTQPQHF
d_gene: TRBD2; j_gene: TRBJ2-7; v_gene: TRBV13; len: 16; abundance: many; CDR3nt: TGTGCCAGCAGCCGCGGACTAGCGGGGTACTCCTACGAGCAGTACTTC; CDR3aa: CASSRGLAGYSYEQYF
d_gene: TRBD2; j_gene: TRBJ2-1; v_gene: TRBV24-1; len: 19; abundance: -; CDR3nt: TGTGCCACCAGTGACCCCGGGACTAGCGGGAGAGTGGCCTACAATGAGCAGTTCTTC; CDR3aa: CATSDPGTSGRVAYNEQFF
d_gene: -; j_gene: TRBJ2-2; v_gene: TRBV21-1; len: 17; abundance: -; CDR3nt: TGTGCCAGCAGCAATAGACACAGGCCTCCGAACACCGGGGAGCTGTTTTTT; CDR3aa: CASSNRHRPPNTGELFF
d_gene: -; j_gene: TRBJ2-5; v_gene: TRBV6-6; len: 13; abundance: few; CDR3nt: TGTGCCAGCAGCCAGAGCGACCCACTGGCCCAGTACTTC; CDR3aa: CASSQSDPLAQYF